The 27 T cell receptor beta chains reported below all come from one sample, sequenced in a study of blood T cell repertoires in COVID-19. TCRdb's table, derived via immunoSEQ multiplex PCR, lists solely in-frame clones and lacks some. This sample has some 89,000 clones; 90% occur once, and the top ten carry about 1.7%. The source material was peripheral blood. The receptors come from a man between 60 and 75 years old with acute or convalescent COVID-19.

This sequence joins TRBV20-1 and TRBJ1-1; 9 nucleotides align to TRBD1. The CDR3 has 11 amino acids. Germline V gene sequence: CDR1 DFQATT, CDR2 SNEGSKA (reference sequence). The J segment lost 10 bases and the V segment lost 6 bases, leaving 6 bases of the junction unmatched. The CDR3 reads CSARDRDIAFF. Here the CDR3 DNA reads TGCAGTGCCCGGGACAGGGATATAGCTTTCTTT.

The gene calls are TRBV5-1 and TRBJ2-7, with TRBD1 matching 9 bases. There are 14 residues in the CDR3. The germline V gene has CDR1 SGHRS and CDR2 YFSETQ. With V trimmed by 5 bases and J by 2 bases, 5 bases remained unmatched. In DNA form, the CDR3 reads TGCGCCAGCAGGCCCGGGACAGGGACCTACGAGCAGTACTTC. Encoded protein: CASRPGTGTYEQYF.

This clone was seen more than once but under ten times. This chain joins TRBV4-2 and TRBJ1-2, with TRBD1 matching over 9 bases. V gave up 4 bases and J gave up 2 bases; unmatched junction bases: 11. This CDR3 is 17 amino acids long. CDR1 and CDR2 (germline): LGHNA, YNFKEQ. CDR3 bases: TGTGCCAGCAGCCCCCCCCGGGACAGGGCATGGAACTATGGCTACACCTTC. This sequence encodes CASSPPRDRAWNYGYTF.

This CDR3 is CASSLTRGQPQHF. DNA of the CDR3: TGTGCCAGCAGTTTGACCAGGGGACAGCCCCAGCATTTT. The chain links TRBV6-5 to TRBJ1-5, with a weak D call TRBD1 (6 bases). Germline V gene data show CDR1 as MNHEY and CDR2 as SVGAGI. The CDR3 has 13 residues. Trimming cost V 4 bases and J 7 bases, with 11 bases left between them.

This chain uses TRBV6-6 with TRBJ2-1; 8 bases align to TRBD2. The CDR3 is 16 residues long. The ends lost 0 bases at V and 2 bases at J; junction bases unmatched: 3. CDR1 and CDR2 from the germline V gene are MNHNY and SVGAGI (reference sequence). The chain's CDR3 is CASSYSGAGAYNEQFF. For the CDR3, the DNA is TGTGCCAGCAGTTACTCGGGAGCGGGGGCCTACAATGAGCAGTTCTTC.

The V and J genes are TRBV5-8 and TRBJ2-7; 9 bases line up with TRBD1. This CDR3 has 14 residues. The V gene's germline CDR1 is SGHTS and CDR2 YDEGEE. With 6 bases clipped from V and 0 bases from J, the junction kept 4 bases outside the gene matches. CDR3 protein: CASNDRGSSYEQYV. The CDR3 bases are TGTGCCAGCAACGACAGGGGGAGCTCCTACGAGCAGTACGTC.

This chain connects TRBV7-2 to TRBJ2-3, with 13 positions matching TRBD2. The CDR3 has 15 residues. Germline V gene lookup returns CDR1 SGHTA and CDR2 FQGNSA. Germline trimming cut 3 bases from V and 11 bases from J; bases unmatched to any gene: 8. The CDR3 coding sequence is TGTGCCAGCAGCTTTAAACTAGCGGGGGGGCCTGTGCAGTATTTT. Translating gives CASSFKLAGGPVQYF.

This chain's CDR3 is CASSDPTGGREKLFF. For the CDR3, the DNA is TGTGCCAGCAGCGATCCGACAGGGGGGCGAGAAAAACTGTTTTTT. The chain combines TRBV7-2 with TRBJ1-4; TRBD1 agrees at 9 bases. In germline, CDR1 is SGHTA, CDR2 FQGNSA. The CDR3 totals 15 residues. V lost 5 bases and J lost 8; bases outside the gene matches: 9.

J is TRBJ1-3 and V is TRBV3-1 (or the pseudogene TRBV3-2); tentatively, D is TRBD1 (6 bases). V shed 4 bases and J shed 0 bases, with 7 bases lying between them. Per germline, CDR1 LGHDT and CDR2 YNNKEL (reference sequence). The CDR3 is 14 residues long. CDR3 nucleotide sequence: TGTGCCAGCAGCCTGGGACACTCTGGAAACACCATATATTTT. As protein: CASSLGHSGNTIYF.

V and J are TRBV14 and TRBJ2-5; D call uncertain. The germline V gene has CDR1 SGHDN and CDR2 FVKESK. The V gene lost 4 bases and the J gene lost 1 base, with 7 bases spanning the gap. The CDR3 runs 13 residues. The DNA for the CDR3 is TGTGCCAGCAGCCCCCAGGCCCAAGAGACCCAGTACTTC. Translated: CASSPQAQETQYF.

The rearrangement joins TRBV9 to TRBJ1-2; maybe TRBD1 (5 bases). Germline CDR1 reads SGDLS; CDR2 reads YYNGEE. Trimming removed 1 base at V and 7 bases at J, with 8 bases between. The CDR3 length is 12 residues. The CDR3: CASSVSGGGYTF. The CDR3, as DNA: TGTGCCAGCAGCGTATCCGGGGGTGGCTACACCTTC.

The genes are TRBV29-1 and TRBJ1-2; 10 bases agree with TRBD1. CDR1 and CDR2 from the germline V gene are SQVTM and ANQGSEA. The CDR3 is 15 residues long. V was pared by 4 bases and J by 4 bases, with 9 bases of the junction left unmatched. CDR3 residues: CSVVEGGTGVYGYTF. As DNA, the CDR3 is TGCAGCGTTGTTGAAGGTGGGACAGGGGTCTATGGCTACACCTTC.

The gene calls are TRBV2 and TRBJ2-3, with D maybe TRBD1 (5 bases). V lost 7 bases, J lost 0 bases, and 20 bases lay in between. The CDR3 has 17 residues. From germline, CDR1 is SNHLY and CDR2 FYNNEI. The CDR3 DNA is TGTGCCAGCATGATTTACTTACAGGAGCCTAGCACAGATACGCAGTATTTT. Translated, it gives CASMIYLQEPSTDTQYF.

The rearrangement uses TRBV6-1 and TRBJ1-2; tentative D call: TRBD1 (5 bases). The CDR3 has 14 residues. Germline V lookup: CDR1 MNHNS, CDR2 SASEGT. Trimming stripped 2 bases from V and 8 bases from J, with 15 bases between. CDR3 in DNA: TGTGCCAGCAGTGAATGGGCCGGACATTTGGGCTACACCTTC. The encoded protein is CASSEWAGHLGYTF.

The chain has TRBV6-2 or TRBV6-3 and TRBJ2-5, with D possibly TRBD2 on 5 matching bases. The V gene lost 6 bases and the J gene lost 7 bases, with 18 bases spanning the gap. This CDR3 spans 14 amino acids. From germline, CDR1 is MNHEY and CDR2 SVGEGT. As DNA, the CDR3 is TGTGCCAGCAGCCGGGGTCCGCTTCGGGGGACCCAGTACTTC. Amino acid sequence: CASSRGPLRGTQYF.

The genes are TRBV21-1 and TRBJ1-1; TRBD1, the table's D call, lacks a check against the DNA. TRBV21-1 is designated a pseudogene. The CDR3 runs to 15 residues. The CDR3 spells CASSKIGTRNTEAFF. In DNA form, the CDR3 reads TGTGCCAGCAGCAAAATAGGGACACGGAACACTGAAGCTTTCTTT.

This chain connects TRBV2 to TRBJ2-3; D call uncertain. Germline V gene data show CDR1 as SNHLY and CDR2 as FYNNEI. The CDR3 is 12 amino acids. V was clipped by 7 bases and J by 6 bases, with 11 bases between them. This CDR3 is CASNGSPDTQYF. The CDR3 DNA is TGTGCCAGCAACGGGTCACCCGATACGCAGTATTTT.

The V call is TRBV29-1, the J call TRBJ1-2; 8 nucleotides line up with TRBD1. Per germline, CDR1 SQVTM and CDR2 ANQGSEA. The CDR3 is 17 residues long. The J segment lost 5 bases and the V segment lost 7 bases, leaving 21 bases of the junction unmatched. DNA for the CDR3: TGCAGCGCCTTGGTATGGGGCACGACAGGGGCAACGTATGGCTACACCTTC. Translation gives CSALVWGTTGATYGYTF.

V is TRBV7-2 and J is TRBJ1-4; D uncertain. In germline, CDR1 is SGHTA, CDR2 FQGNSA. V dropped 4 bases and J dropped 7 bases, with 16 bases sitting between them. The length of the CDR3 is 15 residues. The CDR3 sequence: CASSSLKGGAEKLFF. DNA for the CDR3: TGTGCCAGCAGCTCCCTGAAGGGAGGTGCTGAAAAACTGTTTTTT.

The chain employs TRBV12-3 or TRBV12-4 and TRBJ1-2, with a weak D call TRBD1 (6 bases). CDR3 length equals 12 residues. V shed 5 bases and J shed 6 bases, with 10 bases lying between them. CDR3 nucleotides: TGTGCCAGCAGTCTACAGGGCCATGGCTACACCTTC. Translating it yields CASSLQGHGYTF.

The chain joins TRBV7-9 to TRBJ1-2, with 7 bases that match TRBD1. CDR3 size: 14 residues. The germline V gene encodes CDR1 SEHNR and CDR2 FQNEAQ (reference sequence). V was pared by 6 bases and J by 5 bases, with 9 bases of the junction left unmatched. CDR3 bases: TGTGCCAGCAGACCGACAGGGAATTTTTATGGCTACACCTTC. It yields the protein CASRPTGNFYGYTF.

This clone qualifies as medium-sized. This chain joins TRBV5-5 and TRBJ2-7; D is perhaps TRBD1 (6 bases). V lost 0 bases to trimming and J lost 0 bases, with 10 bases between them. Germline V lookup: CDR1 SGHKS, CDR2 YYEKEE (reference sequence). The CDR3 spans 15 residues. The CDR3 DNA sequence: TGTGCCAGCAGCTTGGATGTAGGGGGCTCCTACGAGCAGTACTTC. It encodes CASSLDVGGSYEQYF.

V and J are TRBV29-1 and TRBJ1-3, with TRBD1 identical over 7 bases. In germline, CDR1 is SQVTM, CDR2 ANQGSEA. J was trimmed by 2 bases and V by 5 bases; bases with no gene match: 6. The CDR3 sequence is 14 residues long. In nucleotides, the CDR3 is TGCAGCGTTCTAGACAGGGCCACTGGAAACACCATATATTTT. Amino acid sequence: CSVLDRATGNTIYF.

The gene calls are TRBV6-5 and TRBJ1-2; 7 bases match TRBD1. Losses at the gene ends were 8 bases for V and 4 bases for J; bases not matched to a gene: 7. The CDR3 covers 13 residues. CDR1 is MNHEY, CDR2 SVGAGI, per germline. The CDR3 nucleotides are TGTGCCAGCTCGGTGGGGACAGTCTATGGCTACACCTTC. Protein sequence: CASSVGTVYGYTF.

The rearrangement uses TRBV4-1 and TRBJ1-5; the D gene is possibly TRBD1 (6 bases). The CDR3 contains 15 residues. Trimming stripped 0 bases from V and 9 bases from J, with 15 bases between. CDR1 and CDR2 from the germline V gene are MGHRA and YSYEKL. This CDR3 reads CASSQEPGQERPQHF. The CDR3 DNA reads TGCGCCAGCAGCCAAGAGCCGGGACAAGAAAGGCCCCAGCATTTT.

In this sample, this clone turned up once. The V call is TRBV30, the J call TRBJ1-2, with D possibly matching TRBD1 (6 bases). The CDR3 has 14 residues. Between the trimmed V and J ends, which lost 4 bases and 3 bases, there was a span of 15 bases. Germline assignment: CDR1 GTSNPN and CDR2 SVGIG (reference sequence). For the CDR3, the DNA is TGTGCCTGGACCCCGGACAGTTCATACTATGGCTACACCTTC. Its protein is CAWTPDSSYYGYTF.

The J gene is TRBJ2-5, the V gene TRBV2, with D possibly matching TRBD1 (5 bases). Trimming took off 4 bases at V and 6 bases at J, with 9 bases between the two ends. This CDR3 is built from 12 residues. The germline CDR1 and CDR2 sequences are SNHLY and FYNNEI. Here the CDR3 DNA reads TGTGCCAGCAGTGTTGGGGCCAAGACCCAGTACTTC. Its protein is CASSVGAKTQYF.